This TCR beta chain originates from a study of T cells after yellow fever vaccination. TCRdb fed the 5' RACE reads into MiXCR, producing one record per CDR3 protein. The sample has under 700,000 distinct CDR3 sequences, less than 20% seen once. Material: PBMCs, obtained 4 to 5 days after the first yellow fever vaccination. This receptor was taken from a man between 18 and 29 years old who received the YFV17D yellow fever vaccine.

The CDR3 nucleotides are TGTGCCAGCAGCAAAGCCTTCCAGCCTTTCTACGAGCAGTACGTC. Amino acid sequence: CASSKAFQPFYEQYV. The chain couples TRBV21-1 to TRBJ2-7. TRBV21-1 is termed a pseudogene. CDR3 length: 15 residues.